This is a list of T cell receptor beta chains from one sample in a study of blood T cell repertoires in COVID-19. TCRdb keeps only in-frame clones here, not all; method: immunoSEQ multiplex PCR. The data show 200,000 to 250,000 clones, approximately 87% seen once. What was sequenced was PBMCs or T cells enriched from blood (not recorded which). These receptors all come from a woman between 45 and 65 years old in a cohort exposed to, infected with or recovered from COVID-19 (not recorded which). Each CDR3 is given with its conserved first and last residue. A D gene is named only where the DNA matches it firmly. Some rows have no size entry. The others give once, few or many, or a class for an expanded clone.

V gene	D gene	clone size	J gene	CDR3 DNA	CDR3 protein
TRBV28	-	-	TRBJ1-5	TGTGCCAGCAGACCCCCGGTAAATAATCAGCCCCAGCATTTT	CASRPPVNNQPQHF
TRBV28	-	-	TRBJ2-1	TGTGCCAGCAGTTCCGGGAGCAGCTCCTACAATGAGCAGTTCTTC	CASSSGSSSYNEQFF
TRBV6-2/TRBV6-3	TRBD1	-	TRBJ2-3	TGTGCCAGCAGCTCCGGGACAGTAAACACAGATACGCAGTATTTT	CASSSGTVNTDTQYF
TRBV7-3	TRBD2	-	TRBJ2-1	TGTGCCAGCAGCTTTAGCGGGGACACTTACAATGAGCAGTTCTTC	CASSFSGDTYNEQFF
TRBV7-6	TRBD2	-	TRBJ2-5	TGTGCCAGCAGCTTAGAGCTAGCGGGGGACCAAGAGACCCAGTACTTC	CASSLELAGDQETQYF
TRBV19	-	-	TRBJ1-5	TGTGCCAGTAGTGGGCTGAATCAGCCCCAGCATTTT	CASSGLNQPQHF
TRBV13	-	-	TRBJ1-1	TGTGCCAGCAGCTTAGTCGGCAGGAATGAAGCTTTCTTT	CASSLVGRNEAFF
TRBV3-1/TRBV3-2	-	-	TRBJ2-3	TGTGCCAGCAGCACCAACCGCGCAGATACGCAGTATTTT	CASSTNRADTQYF
TRBV7-9	-	once	TRBJ1-2	TGTGCCAGCAGCGTTCCCCAGGGGGGCTACACCTTC	CASSVPQGGYTF
TRBV20-1	TRBD2	-	TRBJ2-7	TGCAGTGCTAGTCCCCAAAGCGGGGCCTACGAGCAGTACTTC	CSASPQSGAYEQYF
TRBV28	TRBD1	-	TRBJ1-6	TGTGCCAGCAGTTTGACCGGGACAGGGAAATCACCCCTCCACTTT	CASSLTGTGKSPLHF
TRBV2	TRBD2	-	TRBJ2-2	TGTGCCAGCAGTCTAGCGGGGGGGCTCGACGGGGAGCTGTTTTTT	CASSLAGGLDGELFF
TRBV4-3	TRBD1	-	TRBJ1-2	TGCGCCAGCAGCCAGACCCGGGGACAGGGAGGCGGCTACACCTTC	CASSQTRGQGGGYTF
TRBV4-2	-	-	TRBJ1-6	TGTGCCAGCAGCCAAGCAGGGTTGAATTCACCCCTCCACTTT	CASSQAGLNSPLHF
TRBV6-5	-	-	TRBJ1-1	TGTGCCAGCAGCGTAATGAACACTGAAGCTTTCTTT	CASSVMNTEAFF
TRBV27	-	-	TRBJ1-3	TGTGCCAGCAGCAAGGAGGGGTACTCTGGAAACACCATATATTTT	CASSKEGYSGNTIYF
TRBV3-1/TRBV3-2	TRBD2	-	TRBJ2-1	TGTGCCAGCAGCGCCGGAGTAGCGGGGGGGCCGGAGCAGTTCTTC	CASSAGVAGGPEQFF
TRBV11-2	-	-	TRBJ2-1	TGTGCCAGCAGCTTAGGTCGGAGCCATGAGCAGTTCTTC	CASSLGRSHEQFF
TRBV27	TRBD1	-	TRBJ1-1	TGTGCCAGCAGTCTGGGACAGGGGGCTGAAGCTTTCTTT	CASSLGQGAEAFF
TRBV6-5	-	-	TRBJ2-7	TGTGCCACCCAGAAGGACATTTTCGGTGAGCAGTACTTC	CATQKDIFGEQYF
TRBV20-1	-	-	TRBJ1-5	TGCAGTGCTAGTCTGGGGGCGGGCAATCAGCCCCAGCATTTT	CSASLGAGNQPQHF
TRBV4-2	-	-	TRBJ2-2	TGTGCCAGCAGAAGAGACACCGGGGAGCTGTTTTTT	CASRRDTGELFF
TRBV4-1	-	-	TRBJ1-2	TGCGCCAGCAGCATCCCTCGGGTTCCGAACTATGGCTACACCTTC	CASSIPRVPNYGYTF
TRBV7-2	-	-	TRBJ2-2	TGTGCCAGCAGCTCCCACGGGGCCGGGGAGCTGTTTTTT	CASSSHGAGELFF
TRBV6-1	TRBD1	-	TRBJ2-1	TGTGCCAGCCGACAGGGGGGAAATGAGCAGTTCTTC	CASRQGGNEQFF
TRBV2	TRBD1	once	TRBJ1-2	TGTGCCAGCAGTGAAGCCCCCGGGACAGGGGATGGCTACACCTTC	CASSEAPGTGDGYTF
TRBV6-4	TRBD1	-	TRBJ1-1	TGTGCCAGCAGTAAAACCGCGGGACAGGGAAGCACTGAAGCTTTCTTT	CASSKTAGQGSTEAFF
TRBV19	TRBD2	-	TRBJ2-3	TGTGCCACCCTCCCGAGGACTAGCATAGCGGATACGCAGTATTTT	CATLPRTSIADTQYF
TRBV10-3	-	-	TRBJ1-2	TGTGCCATCAGTGAGTCGGGGGGTGGCTACACCTTC	CAISESGGGYTF